Listed here are 3 T cell receptor beta chains from one sample, sequenced in a study of metastatic and nonmetastatic thyroid tumors. TCRdb redid the clone calls on the PCR reads using MiXCR. The data contain around 46,000 clones, approximately 20% of them singletons. No patient received treatment before thyroid surgery. The sequenced material came from blood. These receptors were obtained from a male donor with papillary thyroid cancer or a benign thyroid nodule (not recorded which). Some clones in this sample may be carry-over from other donors' samples.

The chain is built from TRBV3-1 and TRBJ2-5; D remains unclear. V lost 2 bases to trimming and J lost 4 bases, with 14 bases between them. CDR1 and CDR2 (germline): LGHDT, YNNKEL (reference sequence). This CDR3 spans 15 amino acids. The CDR3, as DNA: TGTGCCAGCAGCCAATCCCTGTCCCGGGCAGAGACCCAGTACTTC. Protein sequence: CASSQSLSRAETQYF.

This clone was seen repeatedly, ten times or more. One base away lies a much larger clone, so this may be a sequencing read error. The J gene is TRBJ1-1, the V gene TRBV7-3; D unresolved. The CDR3 has 12 residues. The germline V gene has CDR1 SGHTA and CDR2 FQGTGA. V lost 6 bases and J 9 bases, leaving 14 bases between the germline ends. CDR3 nucleotides: TGTGCCAGCAGTCTCCCGGTGGGGAAAGCTTTCTTT. Its protein product is CASSLPVGKAFF.

This clone was observed at least ten times. The rearrangement links TRBV4-1 to TRBJ2-5; no clear D. The ends were cut back, 0 bases at V and 1 base at J, with 6 bases in the middle. Germline CDR1 and CDR2: MGHRA and YSYEKL. This CDR3 region has 14 residues. The DNA for the CDR3 is TGCGCCAGCAGCCAAGAGGGCAGCCAAGAGACCCAGTACTTC. Translated, it gives CASSQEGSQETQYF.